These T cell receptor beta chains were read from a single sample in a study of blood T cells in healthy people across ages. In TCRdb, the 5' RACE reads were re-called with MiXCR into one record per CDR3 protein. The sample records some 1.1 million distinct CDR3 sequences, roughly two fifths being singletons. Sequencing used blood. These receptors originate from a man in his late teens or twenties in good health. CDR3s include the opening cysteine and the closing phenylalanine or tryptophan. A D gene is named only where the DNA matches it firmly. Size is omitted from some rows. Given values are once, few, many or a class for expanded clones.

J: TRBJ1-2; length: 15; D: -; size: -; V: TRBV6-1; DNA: TGTGCCAGCAGTGAGGGCAGAACAGCTAACTATGGCTACACCTTC; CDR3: CASSEGRTANYGYTF
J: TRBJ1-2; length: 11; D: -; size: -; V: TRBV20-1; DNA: TGCAGTGCTCCCGTTACTGCTGGCTACACCTTC; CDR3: CSAPVTAGYTF
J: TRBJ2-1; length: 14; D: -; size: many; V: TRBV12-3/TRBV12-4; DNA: TGTGCCAGCACCTTGACGACCTCCTACAATGAGCAGTTCTTC; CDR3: CASTLTTSYNEQFF
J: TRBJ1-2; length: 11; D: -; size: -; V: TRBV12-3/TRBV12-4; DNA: TGTGCCAGCAGTTCGATGGCCGGCTACACCTTC; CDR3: CASSSMAGYTF
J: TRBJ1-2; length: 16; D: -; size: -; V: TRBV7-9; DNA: TGTACCAGCAGCTCCCAAGGGGACATGCTCAACTATGGCTACACCTTC; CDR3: CTSSSQGDMLNYGYTF
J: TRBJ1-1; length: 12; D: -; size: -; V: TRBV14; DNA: TGTGCCAGCAGCCCTTGGGACACTGGAGCTTTCTTT; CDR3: CASSPWDTGAFF
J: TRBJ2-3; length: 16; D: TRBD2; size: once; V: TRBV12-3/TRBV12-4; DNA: TGTGCCAGCAGTAATAGCGGGGGGGCGAGCACAGATACGCAGTATTTT; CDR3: CASSNSGGASTDTQYF
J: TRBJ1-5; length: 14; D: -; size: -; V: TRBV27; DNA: TGTGCCAGCAGTTTGTGGCAGGGAGATCAGCCCCAGCATTTT; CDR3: CASSLWQGDQPQHF
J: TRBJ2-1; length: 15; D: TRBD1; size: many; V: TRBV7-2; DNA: TGTGCCAGCAGCTTAGTGACAGGGTCATCCAATGAGCAGTTCTTC; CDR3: CASSLVTGSSNEQFF
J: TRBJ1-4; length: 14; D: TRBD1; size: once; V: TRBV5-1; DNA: TGCGCCAGCGCTAGGACAGGGGAAAGGGAAAAACTGTTTTTT; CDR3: CASARTGEREKLFF
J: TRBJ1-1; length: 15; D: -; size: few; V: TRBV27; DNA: TGTGCCAGCAGTTTATTAAAGAACCCCTACACTGAAGCTTTCTTT; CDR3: CASSLLKNPYTEAFF
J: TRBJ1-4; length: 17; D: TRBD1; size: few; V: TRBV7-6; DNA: TGTGCCAGCAGCCCTATATCCAGGACAGGGCCGAATGAAAAACTGTTTTTT; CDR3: CASSPISRTGPNEKLFF
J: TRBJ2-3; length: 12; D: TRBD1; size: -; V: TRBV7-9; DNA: TGTGCCACACGGGGACAGACAGATACGCAGTATTTT; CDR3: CATRGQTDTQYF
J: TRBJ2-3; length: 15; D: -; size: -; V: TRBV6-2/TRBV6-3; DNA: TGTGCCGGCAGTCCCCGACAGAGGGCGGGAGATACGCAGTATTTT; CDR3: CAGSPRQRAGDTQYF
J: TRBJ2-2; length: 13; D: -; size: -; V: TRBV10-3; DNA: TGTGCCACCAAAATCGATGGGGCCGGGGAGCTGTTTTTT; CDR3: CATKIDGAGELFF